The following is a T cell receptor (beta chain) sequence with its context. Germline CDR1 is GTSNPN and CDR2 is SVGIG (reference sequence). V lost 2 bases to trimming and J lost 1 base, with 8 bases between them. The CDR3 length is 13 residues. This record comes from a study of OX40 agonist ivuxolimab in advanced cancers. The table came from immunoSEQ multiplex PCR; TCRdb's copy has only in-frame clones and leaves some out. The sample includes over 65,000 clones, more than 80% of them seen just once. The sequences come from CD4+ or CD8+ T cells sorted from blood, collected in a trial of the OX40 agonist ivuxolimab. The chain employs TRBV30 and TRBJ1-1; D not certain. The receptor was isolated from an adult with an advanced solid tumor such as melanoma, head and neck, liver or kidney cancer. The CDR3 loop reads CAWSKWKNTEAFF. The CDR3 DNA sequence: TGTGCCTGGAGTAAATGGAAGAACACTGAAGCTTTCTTT. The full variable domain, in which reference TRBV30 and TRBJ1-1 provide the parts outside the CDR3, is SQTIHQWPATLVQPVGSPLSLECTVEGTSNPNLYWYRQAAGRGLQLLFYSVGIGQISSEVPQNLSASRPQDRQFILSSKKLLLSDSGFYLCAWSKWKNTEAFFGQGTRLTVV.